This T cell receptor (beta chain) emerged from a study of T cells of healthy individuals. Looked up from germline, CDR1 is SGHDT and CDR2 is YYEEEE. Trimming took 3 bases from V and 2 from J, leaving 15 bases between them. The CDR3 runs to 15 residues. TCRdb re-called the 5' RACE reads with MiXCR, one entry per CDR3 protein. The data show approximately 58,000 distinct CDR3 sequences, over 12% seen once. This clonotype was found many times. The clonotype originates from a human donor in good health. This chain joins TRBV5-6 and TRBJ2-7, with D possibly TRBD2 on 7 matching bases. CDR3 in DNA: TGTGCCAGCAGCTCCCTGGCGGGGGCCACCTACGAGCAGTACTTC. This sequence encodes CASSSLAGATYEQYF.